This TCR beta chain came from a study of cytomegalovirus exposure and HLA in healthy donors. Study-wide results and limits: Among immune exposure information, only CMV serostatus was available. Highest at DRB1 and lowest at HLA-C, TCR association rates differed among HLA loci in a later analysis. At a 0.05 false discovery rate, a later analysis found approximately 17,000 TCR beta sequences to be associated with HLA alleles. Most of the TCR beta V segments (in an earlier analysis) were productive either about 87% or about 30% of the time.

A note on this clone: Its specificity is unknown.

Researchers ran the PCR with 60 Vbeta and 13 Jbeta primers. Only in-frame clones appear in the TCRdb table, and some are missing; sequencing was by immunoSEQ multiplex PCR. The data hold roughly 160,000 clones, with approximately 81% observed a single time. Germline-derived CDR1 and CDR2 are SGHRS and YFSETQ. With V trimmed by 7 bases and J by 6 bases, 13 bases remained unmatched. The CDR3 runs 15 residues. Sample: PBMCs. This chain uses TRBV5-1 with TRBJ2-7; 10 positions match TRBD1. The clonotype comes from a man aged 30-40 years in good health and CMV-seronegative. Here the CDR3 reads CASAKRMGQGFEQYF. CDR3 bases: TGCGCCAGCGCCAAGAGGATGGGACAGGGGTTCGAGCAGTACTTC. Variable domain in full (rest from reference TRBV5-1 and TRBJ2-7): KAGVTQTPRYLIKTRGQQVTLSCSPISGHRSVSWYQQTPGQGLQFLFEYFSETQRNKGNFPGRFSGRQFSNSRSEMNVSTLELGDSALYLCASAKRMGQGFEQYFGPGTRLTVT.